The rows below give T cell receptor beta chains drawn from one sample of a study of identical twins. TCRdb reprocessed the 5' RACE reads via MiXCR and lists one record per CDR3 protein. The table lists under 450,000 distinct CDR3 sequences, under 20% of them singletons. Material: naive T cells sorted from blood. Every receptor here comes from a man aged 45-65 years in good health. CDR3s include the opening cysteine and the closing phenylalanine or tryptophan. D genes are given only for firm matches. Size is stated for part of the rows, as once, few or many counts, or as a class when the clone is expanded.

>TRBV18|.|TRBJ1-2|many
TGTGCCAGCTCACCTGGACCTAGGGGTAACTATGGCTACACCTTC
CASSPGPRGNYGYTF
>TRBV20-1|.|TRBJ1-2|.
TGCAGTGCTAGGGGCCCCGCTAACTATGGCTACACCTTC
CSARGPANYGYTF
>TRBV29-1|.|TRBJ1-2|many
TGCAGCGTTGAAGGTTCGGTGGGCTATGGCTACACCTTC
CSVEGSVGYGYTF
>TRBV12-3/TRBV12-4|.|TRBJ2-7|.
TGTGCCAGCAGTCAAGAGGGGGGGCAGTACTTC
CASSQEGGQYF
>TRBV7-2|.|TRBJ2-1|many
TGTGCCAGCAGCTTGGGGGGGGGCTACGGAAACAATGAGCAGTTCTTC
CASSLGGGYGNNEQFF
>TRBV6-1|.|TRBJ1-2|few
TGTGCCAGCAGTGAAAACTTGTCGGCCTTCGGTGGAGGCTACACCTTC
CASSENLSAFGGGYTF
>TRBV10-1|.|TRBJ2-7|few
TGCGCCAGCAGTGAGTCGCTAGCTGGGGAGCAGTACTTC
CASSESLAGEQYF
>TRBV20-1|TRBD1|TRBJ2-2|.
TGCAGTGCTAACGCGGCGGGGACAGGGCACGGGGAGCTGTTTTTT
CSANAAGTGHGELFF
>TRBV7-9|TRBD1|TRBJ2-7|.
TGTGCCAGCAGCTTAGATCCTTCGGGACAGTCCAAGTTC
CASSLDPSGQSKF
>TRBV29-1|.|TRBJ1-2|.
TGCAGCGGTTTAACAGGGAACTATGGCTACACCTTC
CSGLTGNYGYTF
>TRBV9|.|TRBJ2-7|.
TGTGCCAGCAGCGCACCGGGCAGCTCCTACGAGCAGTACTTC
CASSAPGSSYEQYF
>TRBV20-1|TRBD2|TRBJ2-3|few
TGCAGTGCTAGAGAGGGACTAGCTACAGATACGCAGTATTTT
CSAREGLATDTQYF
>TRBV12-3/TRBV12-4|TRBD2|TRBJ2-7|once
TGTGCCAGCACCTTCGGGGGGAACCACTACGAGCAGTACTTC
CASTFGGNHYEQYF
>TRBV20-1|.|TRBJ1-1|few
TGCAGTGCGAAACGTCAGGGGCCGAACACTGAAGCTTTCTTT
CSAKRQGPNTEAFF
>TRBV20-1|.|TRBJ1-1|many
TGCAGTGCTAGAGGGGGAGGGTCGAACACTGAAGCTTTCTTT
CSARGGGSNTEAFF
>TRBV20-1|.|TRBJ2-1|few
TGCAGTGCTACAGGCGGGTTGTACAATGAGCAGTTCTTC
CSATGGLYNEQFF